These 12 T cell receptor beta chains came from one sample sequenced in a study of beta chain features in type 1 diabetes. TCRB transcripts that were expressed got sequenced, as all of the isolated RNA had been reverse transcribed. TCRdb's table, derived via immunoSEQ multiplex PCR, lists solely in-frame clones and lacks some. Counted here are about 290,000 clones, 8% occurring once; the ten biggest clones make up approximately 1%. Sequenced input: central memory CD4+ T cells from blood. These receptors originate from a woman under 30 in good health.

Only a few counts were recorded for this clone. The chain joins TRBV5-6 to TRBJ2-2; unclear D gene. The CDR3 length is 15 residues. Germline CDR1 is SGHDT and CDR2 is YYEEEE. V was clipped by 1 base and J by 5 bases, with 12 bases between them. The CDR3 protein is CASSLFGDSTGELFF. The CDR3 coding sequence is TGTGCCAGCAGCTTGTTTGGCGACTCAACCGGGGAGCTGTTTTTT.

This clone was seen more than once but under ten times. The chain couples TRBV5-1 to TRBJ2-1; TRBD2 matches 13 bases. The germline gives CDR1 SGHRS, CDR2 YFSETQ. The V and J ends lost 3 bases and 4 bases, in that order; junction bases with no gene match: 13. The CDR3 length is 19 residues. CDR3 bases: TGCGCCAGCAGCTATCCCGGGACTAGCGGGACCGGGGGTTACAATGAGCAGTTCTTC. Its translation: CASSYPGTSGTGGYNEQFF.

This clone was seen a few times. The chain employs TRBV2 and TRBJ2-2; D perhaps matches TRBD1 (5 bases). Trimming stripped 3 bases from V and 0 bases from J, with 8 bases between. CDR1 SNHLY and CDR2 FYNNEI come from the germline V gene. The CDR3 runs 15 residues. CDR3 sequence (DNA): TGTGCCAGCAGTGAGGGCAGGGCGAACACCGGGGAGCTGTTTTTT. Translated: CASSEGRANTGELFF.

This clone was observed a few times. J is TRBJ1-4 and V is TRBV6-5; D is undetermined. The V gene's germline CDR1 is MNHEY and CDR2 SVGAGI. Trimming took 6 bases from V and 6 from J, leaving 11 bases between them. CDR3 length: 13 residues. For the CDR3, the DNA is TGTGCCAGCAGCTTAGTCGCAGATGAAAAACTGTTTTTT. This gives the protein CASSLVADEKLFF.

This clone has only a few counts. The chain links TRBV6-5 to TRBJ2-3; 9 bases fit TRBD2. Trimming took 0 bases from V and 2 from J; bases not matched to a gene: 3. The V gene's germline CDR1 is MNHEY and CDR2 SVGAGI. The CDR3 has 16 residues. The CDR3 DNA is TGTGCCAGCAGTTACTCTAGCGGGGGTGTCACAGATACGCAGTATTTT. Translation gives CASSYSSGGVTDTQYF.

This clone appeared a few times. The rearrangement links TRBV10-3 to TRBJ2-1, with a tentative D call TRBD1 (6 bases). CDR1 is ENHRY, CDR2 SYGVKD, per germline. The CDR3 contains 13 residues. Trimming took off 6 bases at V and 8 bases at J, with 14 bases between the two ends. The CDR3, as DNA: TGTGCCATCAGAAGGGGGACGGTGGATGAGCAGTTCTTC. Amino acids: CAIRRGTVDEQFF.

This clone has more than one count but fewer than ten. The chain has TRBV5-1 and TRBJ2-2; TRBD2 matches at 7 bases. Germline trimming cut 1 base from V and 6 bases from J; bases unmatched to any gene: 9. The CDR3 loop spans 16 amino acids. Germline CDR1 and CDR2: SGHRS and YFSETQ. CDR3 loop: CASSLSTGGVSGELFF. For the CDR3, the DNA is TGCGCCAGCAGCTTGTCAACGGGAGGAGTATCCGGGGAGCTGTTTTTT.

CDR3 nucleotides: TGTGCCAGCAGCCCCGGAGGGACTACCGTGCCGACCCAGTACTTC. Translating gives CASSPGGTTVPTQYF. The rearrangement joins TRBV4-2 to TRBJ2-5, with 7 bases identical to TRBD2. Trimming took 4 bases from V and 7 from J; bases not matched to a gene: 12. Germline-derived CDR1 and CDR2 are LGHNA and YNFKEQ. The CDR3 has 15 amino acids.

This clone was observed a few times. The rearrangement joins TRBV11-3 to TRBJ1-1; possible D gene TRBD1, 5 bases. Germline V gene sequence: CDR1 SGHNT, CDR2 YENEEA. The V and J ends lost 2 bases and 4 bases respectively, with 14 bases between them. The length of the CDR3 is 15 residues. CDR3 loop: CASSLQGQGSTEAFF. In nucleotides, the CDR3 is TGTGCCAGCAGCTTACAGGGTCAGGGCAGCACTGAAGCTTTCTTT.

This clone occurred a few times. The V and J genes are TRBV25-1 and TRBJ2-3; D call uncertain. The V gene's germline CDR1 is MGHDK and CDR2 SYGVNS. The V and J ends lost 4 bases and 8 bases respectively, with 10 bases between them. The CDR3 is 12 residues long. The CDR3 DNA sequence: TGTGCCAGCAGTGGAGGAAGGCGTACGCAGTATTTT. It specifies CASSGGRRTQYF. The full variable domain, rest sourced from reference TRBV25-1 and TRBJ2-3, is EADIYQTPRYLVIGTGKKITLECSQTMGHDKMYWYQQDPGMELHLIHYSYGVNSTEKGDLSSESTVSRIRTEHFPLTLESARPSHTSQYLCASSGGRRTQYFGPGTRLTVL.

The chain uses TRBV5-4 and TRBJ2-3, with D unclear. The V end was cut by 1 base, the J end by 6 bases, with 9 bases between. Germline V gene sequence: CDR1 SGHNT, CDR2 YYREEE (reference sequence). The CDR3 contains 13 residues. The CDR3 nucleotides are TGTGCCAGCAGCTTGTGGCAATCGGATACGCAGTATTTT. It codes for CASSLWQSDTQYF.

V gene TRBV11-1 combines with J gene TRBJ2-5, with 8 bases that match TRBD1. Germline loops: CDR1 SGHAT, CDR2 FQDESV (reference sequence). Losses at the gene ends were 4 bases for V and 5 bases for J; bases not matched to a gene: 6. This CDR3 has 14 amino acids. The CDR3 spells CASSSRGQRETQYF. The DNA for the CDR3 is TGTGCCAGCAGCTCCAGGGGGCAGAGGGAGACCCAGTACTTC. Supplemented by reference TRBV11-1 and TRBJ2-5, the full variable domain reads EAEVAQSPRYKITEKSQAVAFWCDPISGHATLYWYRQILGQGPELLVQFQDESVVDDSQLPKDRFSAERLKGVDSTLKIQPAELGDSAMYLCASSSRGQRETQYFGPGTRLLVL.